The 30 T cell receptor beta chains given below trace back to one sample, sequenced in a study of blood T cells in healthy people across ages. PCR was performed a second time for roughly 7 to 12 cycles using a sample-barcoded 5' primer and a J-beta primer mix. TCRdb analysed the 5' RACE reads with MiXCR anew, one entry per CDR3 protein. The sample yields roughly 800,000 distinct CDR3 sequences, less than 70% seen once. Sequencing was carried out using blood. These TCRs come from an elderly man in good health.

This chain connects TRBV5-1 to TRBJ2-3; weak D call: TRBD1 (7 bases). The V end was cut by 4 bases, the J end by 0 bases, with 21 bases between. In germline, CDR1 is SGHRS, CDR2 YFSETQ. This CDR3 has 18 residues. This CDR3 is CASSPRSWRGLSTDTQYF. The CDR3 bases are TGCGCCAGCAGCCCCCGGTCTTGGAGGGGGCTTAGCACAGATACGCAGTATTTT.

This clonotype was seen repeatedly, ten times or more. V usage is TRBV28 and J usage is TRBJ2-7; D not resolved. CDR1 is MDHEN and CDR2 is SYDVKM in the germline V gene. This CDR3 contains 11 residues. Trimming removed 4 bases from V and 4 bases from J, with 5 bases in between. In DNA, the CDR3 is TGTGCCAGCAGTTCCTTTTACGAGCAGTACTTC. Its translation: CASSSFYEQYF.

This clonotype was counted a few times. The genes are TRBV11-1 and TRBJ2-3; 9 nucleotides align to TRBD2. This CDR3 comprises 15 residues. Looked up from germline, CDR1 is SGHAT and CDR2 is FQDESV (reference sequence). Unmatched junction bases numbered 6, after V lost 2 bases and J lost 6 bases. The CDR3 sequence is CASSLIGTSMDTQYF. In DNA, the CDR3 is TGTGCCAGCAGCTTAATCGGGACTAGCATGGATACGCAGTATTTT.

The chain couples TRBV7-6 to TRBJ1-3, with D uncertain. Trimming left V 1 base short and J 4 bases short, with 5 bases between. Germline V gene sequence: CDR1 SGHVS, CDR2 FNYEAQ. This CDR3 is built from 13 residues. CDR3 sequence: CASSLGPGNTIYF. CDR3 sequence (DNA): TGTGCCAGCAGCTTAGGACCCGGAAACACCATATATTTT. The full variable domain, its missing parts supplied by reference TRBV7-6 and TRBJ1-3, is GAGVSQSPRYKVTKRGQDVALRCDPISGHVSLYWYRQALGQGPEFLTYFNYEAQQDKSGLPNDRFSAERPEGSISTLTIQRTEQRDSAMYRCASSLGPGNTIYFGEGSWLTVV.

There are a few counts of this clonotype. The rearrangement links TRBV6-1 to TRBJ2-5; 8 bases are shared with TRBD1. The DNA matches TRBJ2-7 better at its end, which makes the J call doubtful. Germline CDR1 reads MNHNS; CDR2 reads SASEGT. The CDR3 covers 14 residues. This chain's CDR3 is CASTKQGQVYEQYF. CDR3 coding DNA: TGTGCCAGCACCAAACAGGGACAGGTTTACGAGCAGTACTTC.

This chain uses TRBV20-1 with TRBJ2-4, with TRBD1 as a possible D gene (6 bases). With the DNA end fitting TRBJ2-5 better, the J assignment may be wrong. The germline gives CDR1 DFQATT, CDR2 SNEGSKA (reference sequence). The CDR3 covers 15 residues. The CDR3 sequence is CSATVGTGMAETQYF. The DNA for the CDR3 is TGCAGTGCTACGGTGGGAACAGGGATGGCGGAGACCCAGTACTTC.

This clonotype was seen at least ten times. The CDR3 nucleotides are TGCAGCGGATCGGACCGCGCGGCGACCCAGTACTTC. This gives the protein CSGSDRAATQYF. The chain combines TRBV29-1 with TRBJ2-7; no clear D. The end of the DNA fits TRBJ2-5 better, so the J call may be wrong. There are 12 residues in the CDR3. Germline V gene data show CDR1 as SQVTM and CDR2 as ANQGSEA.

The chain couples TRBV30 to TRBJ1-4; D remains unclear. With 4 bases removed from V and 0 bases from J, the gap between germline ends came to 6 bases. The CDR3 consists of 13 residues. Germline CDR1 is GTSNPN and CDR2 is SVGIG (reference sequence). The CDR3 loop reads CAWNTATNEKLFF. The CDR3 region has the DNA TGTGCCTGGAATACAGCAACTAATGAAAAACTGTTTTTT.

The chain couples TRBV6-6 to TRBJ2-4; TRBD1 matches 7 bases. From germline, CDR1 is MNHNY and CDR2 SVGAGI (reference sequence). With 5 bases clipped from V and 9 bases from J, the junction kept 10 bases outside the gene matches. This CDR3 has 14 amino acids. The CDR3 nucleotides are TGTGCCAGCAGTCAACTGACAGGGAGAGGCATTCAGTACTTC. This translates into CASSQLTGRGIQYF.

The chain carries TRBV6-2 or TRBV6-3 and TRBJ2-2; D is undetermined. V lost 4 bases to trimming and J lost 5 bases, with 5 bases between them. This CDR3 has 12 amino acids. In germline, CDR1 is MNHEY, CDR2 SVGEGT. CDR3 bases: TGTGCCAGCAGTTTTGCTACCGGGGAGCTGTTTTTT. This translates into CASSFATGELFF.

This clonotype occurred once. This chain links TRBV28 with TRBJ2-1; 8 bases are shared with TRBD2. V shed 9 bases, J shed 4 bases, and the junction held 2 bases outside the gene matches. The CDR3 is 12 amino acids. In germline, CDR1 is MDHEN, CDR2 SYDVKM. The CDR3 DNA is TGTGCCAGTAGCGGGGAGTACAATGAGCAGTTCTTC. It is translated as CASSGEYNEQFF.

This rearrangement joins TRBV11-2 to TRBJ2-7; perhaps TRBD1 as D (6 bases). Per the germline V gene, CDR1 is SGHAT and CDR2 is FQNNGV. The CDR3 sequence is 13 residues long. Deletions cut 5 bases from V and 4 bases from J, with 12 bases between. The CDR3 DNA is TGTGCCAGCAGCGCTGGGGGCGCGTACGAGCAGTACTTC. It specifies CASSAGGAYEQYF.

V gene TRBV10-3 combines with J gene TRBJ2-1; 9 nucleotides agree with TRBD2. Germline loops: CDR1 ENHRY, CDR2 SYGVKD. The CDR3 totals 14 residues. The ends lost 6 bases at V and 7 bases at J; junction bases unmatched: 7. The CDR3 DNA is TGTGCCATCAGCCGGGCGGGAGGGGGGAATGAGCAGTTCTTC. Its protein product is CAISRAGGGNEQFF.

The V gene is TRBV5-1, the J gene TRBJ2-2; 8 nucleotides match TRBD1. Trimming cost V 3 bases and J 6 bases; bases outside gene matches: 7. Germline lookup yields CDR1 SGHRS and CDR2 YFSETQ. This CDR3 has 15 residues. The CDR3 sequence is CASSSAGGLAGELFF. CDR3 nucleotides: TGCGCCAGCAGCTCGGCAGGGGGCTTAGCCGGGGAGCTGTTTTTT. The full variable domain, rest sourced from reference TRBV5-1 and TRBJ2-2, is KAGVTQTPRYLIKTRGQQVTLSCSPISGHRSVSWYQQTPGQGLQFLFEYFSETQRNKGNFPGRFSGRQFSNSRSEMNVSTLELGDSALYLCASSSAGGLAGELFFGEGSRLTVL.

The genes are TRBV16 and TRBJ1-2; TRBD1 agrees at 9 bases. CDR3 length equals 16 residues. The V gene's germline CDR1 is KGHSY and CDR2 FQNENV. With V trimmed by 2 bases and J by 8 bases, 12 bases remained unmatched. The CDR3 DNA sequence: TGTGCCAGCAGCCAAAGCGGGACAGGGCGGACCCTAGGCTACACCTTC. This codes for CASSQSGTGRTLGYTF.

This chain connects TRBV5-1 to TRBJ2-5, with a weak D call TRBD1 (7 bases). Germline V gives CDR1 SGHRS, CDR2 YFSETQ. The CDR3 contains 14 residues. V gave up 4 bases and J gave up 5 bases, with 15 bases separating them. The CDR3 protein is CASSNDRAGETQYF. CDR3 bases: TGCGCCAGCAGCAATGACAGGGCGGGGGAGACCCAGTACTTC.

This clonotype was detected only a few times. The chain joins TRBV9 to TRBJ1-1, with 10 bases identical to TRBD1. The CDR3 length is 15 residues. After removal of 4 bases from V and 4 bases from J, the junction contained 7 bases not matched to a gene. Germline CDR1 SGDLS, CDR2 YYNGEE. Here the CDR3 reads CASSPGTGAATEAFF. DNA of the CDR3: TGTGCCAGCAGCCCCGGGACAGGGGCAGCCACTGAAGCTTTCTTT.

The chain carries TRBV6-6 and TRBJ2-1; 8 bases align to TRBD2. This CDR3 region has 15 residues. Trimming removed 7 bases from V and 6 bases from J; junction bases left unmatched: 11. CDR1 is MNHNY and CDR2 is SVGAGI in the germline V gene (reference sequence). In DNA, the CDR3 is TGTGCCAGCATAACCGCTAGCGGGCCTAGCAATGAGCAGTTCTTC. Translation gives CASITASGPSNEQFF.

The V gene is TRBV29-1, the J gene TRBJ2-7; tentatively, D is TRBD2 (6 bases). CDR3 length: 13 amino acids. Germline V CDR1 and CDR2: SQVTM, ANQGSEA. The germline V and J ends were trimmed by 3 bases and 7 bases, with 16 bases remaining between them. Written as DNA, the CDR3 is TGCAGCGTTGATACGGGGGTGACTCTTGAGCAGTACTTC. It specifies CSVDTGVTLEQYF.

This clonotype was seen a few times. The V call is TRBV11-2, the J call TRBJ2-3; TRBD2 aligns across 9 bases. The CDR3 extends over 13 amino acids. The J segment lost 5 bases and the V segment lost 5 bases, leaving 2 bases of the junction unmatched. Germline values: CDR1 SGHAT, CDR2 FQNNGV. CDR3 DNA: TGTGCCAGCAGCGCGGGAGGGTTAGATACGCAGTATTTT. It yields the protein CASSAGGLDTQYF.

The sample holds one count of this clonotype. V is TRBV7-2 and J is TRBJ1-3, with a possible D match to TRBD1 (6 bases). The CDR3 is made up of 14 amino acids. V was cut by 2 bases and J by 4 bases, with 9 bases left in between. Germline V gene lookup returns CDR1 SGHTA and CDR2 FQGNSA. CDR3 in amino acids: CASSLKQGGNTIYF. The CDR3 DNA reads TGTGCCAGCAGCTTAAAACAGGGCGGAAACACCATATATTTT.

V and J are TRBV28 and TRBJ2-7; D unresolved. Deletions cut 1 base from V and 5 bases from J, with 12 bases between. This CDR3 has 14 amino acids. Germline CDR1 reads MDHEN; CDR2 reads SYDVKM. The CDR3 loop is CASSLLGARHEQYF. CDR3 DNA: TGTGCCAGCAGTTTATTGGGCGCTCGCCACGAGCAGTACTTC.

DNA of the CDR3: TGTGCCAGCAGTTACTTGGACAGGGAGACCGGGGAGCTGTTTTTT. The encoded protein is CASSYLDRETGELFF. V usage is TRBV6-6 and J usage is TRBJ2-2; 8 bases are a match to TRBD1. CDR3 length: 15 amino acids. The V and J ends lost 1 base and 5 bases, in that order; junction bases with no gene match: 3. Per germline, CDR1 MNHNY and CDR2 SVGAGI (reference sequence).

V usage is TRBV5-1 and J usage is TRBJ1-2; D ambiguous. CDR3 size: 14 residues. Germline V gene data show CDR1 as SGHRS and CDR2 as YFSETQ. V gave up 0 bases and J gave up 5 bases, with 11 bases separating them. CDR3 region: CASSLERTVYGYTF. The CDR3 bases are TGCGCCAGCAGCTTGGAAAGGACCGTATATGGCTACACCTTC. The entire variable domain, with the rest obtained from reference TRBV5-1 and TRBJ1-2, is as follows: KAGVTQTPRYLIKTRGQQVTLSCSPISGHRSVSWYQQTPGQGLQFLFEYFSETQRNKGNFPGRFSGRQFSNSRSEMNVSTLELGDSALYLCASSLERTVYGYTFGSGTRLTVV.

This clonotype was seen at least ten times. The V gene is TRBV7-2, the J gene TRBJ2-7, with 9 bases identical to TRBD1. The V segment lost 6 bases and the J segment 3 bases; nucleotides outside the gene matches: 6. CDR3 length: 14 amino acids. Germline V gene sequence: CDR1 SGHTA, CDR2 FQGNSA. The CDR3: CASSSGTGIYEQYF. The CDR3 DNA reads as TGTGCCAGCAGTTCCGGGACAGGGATCTACGAGCAGTACTTC.

The chain joins TRBV7-2 to TRBJ1-1; no reliable D call. CDR1 is SGHTA, CDR2 FQGNSA, per germline. The germline V and J ends were trimmed by 4 bases and 1 base, with 10 bases remaining between them. The CDR3 spans 14 residues. DNA for the CDR3: TGTGCCAGCAGCTACGGACTCAAGAACACTGAAGCTTTCTTT. Its protein product is CASSYGLKNTEAFF.

The rearrangement links TRBV11-2 to TRBJ1-1; a possible D gene is TRBD1 (6 bases). The CDR3 sequence is 14 residues long. Trimming took off 4 bases at V and 1 base at J, with 10 bases between the two ends. The germline gives CDR1 SGHAT, CDR2 FQNNGV. The DNA of the CDR3 is TGTGCCAGCAGCTCGGGACACCGGAACACTGAAGCTTTCTTT. Amino acids: CASSSGHRNTEAFF.

This clonotype appeared once. V is TRBV2 and J is TRBJ2-7; 8 nucleotides align to TRBD1. V dropped 6 bases and J dropped 2; count of bases not matched to a gene: 3. This CDR3 contains 13 residues. The germline gives CDR1 SNHLY, CDR2 FYNNEI. The chain's CDR3 is CASRRDRPYEQYF. CDR3 DNA sequence: TGTGCCAGCAGACGGGACAGGCCCTACGAGCAGTACTTC.

This clonotype was counted only a few times. For the CDR3, the DNA is TGCAGTGCTAGCACTAGCGGGAGTTGGGAGACCCAGTACTTC. Translating gives CSASTSGSWETQYF. The genes are TRBV20-1 and TRBJ2-5; 11 nucleotides agree with TRBD2. CDR1 is DFQATT and CDR2 is SNEGSKA in the germline V gene (reference sequence). The CDR3 contains 14 residues. J was trimmed by 5 bases and V by 3 bases; bases with no gene match: 5.

The rearrangement joins TRBV11-2 to TRBJ2-5; 8 bases match TRBD2. The CDR3 sequence is 16 residues long. Germline V gene sequence: CDR1 SGHAT, CDR2 FQNNGV. Trimming cost V 5 bases and J 5 bases; bases outside gene matches: 13. The chain's CDR3 is CASSRSPGGRRETQYF. Written as DNA, the CDR3 is TGTGCCAGCAGCCGCAGTCCGGGAGGGAGGCGGGAGACCCAGTACTTC.